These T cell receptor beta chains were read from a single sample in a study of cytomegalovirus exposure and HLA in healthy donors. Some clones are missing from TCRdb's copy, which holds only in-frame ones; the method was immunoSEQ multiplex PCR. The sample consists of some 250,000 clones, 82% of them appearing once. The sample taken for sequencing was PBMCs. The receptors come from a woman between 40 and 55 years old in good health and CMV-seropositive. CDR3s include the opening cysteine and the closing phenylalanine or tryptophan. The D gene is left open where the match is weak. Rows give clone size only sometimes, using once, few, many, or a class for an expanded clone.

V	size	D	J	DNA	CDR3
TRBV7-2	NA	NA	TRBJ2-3	TGTGCCAGCAGCCCCCGACAGCTCACAGATACGCAGTATTTT	CASSPRQLTDTQYF
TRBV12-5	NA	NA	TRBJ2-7	TGTGCTAGTGGTCCGACGGGATCCTACGAGCAGTACTTC	CASGPTGSYEQYF
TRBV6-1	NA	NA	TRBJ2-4	TGTGCCAGCAGCGCCAGGGTTGGTGACATTCAGTACTTC	CASSARVGDIQYF
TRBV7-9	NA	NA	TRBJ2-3	TGTGCCAGCAGCTTTGGGGGCGGCACAGATACGCAGTATTTT	CASSFGGGTDTQYF
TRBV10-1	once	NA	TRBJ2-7	TGCGCCAGCAGTGCCACTCGCCAAAGCGAGCAGTACTTC	CASSATRQSEQYF
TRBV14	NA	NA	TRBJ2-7	TGTGCCAGCAGCCGTCAGCGTTCCTACGAGCAGTACTTC	CASSRQRSYEQYF
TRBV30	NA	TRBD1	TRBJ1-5	TGTGCCTGGAGCGCAGGGACAGGGGTATATCAGCCCCAGCATTTT	CAWSAGTGVYQPQHF
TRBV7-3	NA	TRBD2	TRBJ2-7	TGTGCCAGCAGCTTAGAACTAGCGGGGGGGACTTACGAGCAGTACTTC	CASSLELAGGTYEQYF
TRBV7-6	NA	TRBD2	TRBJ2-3	TGTGCCAGCAGCTCCAGACTAGCGGGGGACTCAGATACGCAGTATTTT	CASSSRLAGDSDTQYF
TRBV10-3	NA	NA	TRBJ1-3	TGTGCCATCAGTGAGGGTGTGTCGACAGCCAGCACCATATATTTT	CAISEGVSTASTIYF
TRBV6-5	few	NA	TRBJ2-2	TGTGCCAGCAGTTACGCGGGGCGGGCCGGGGAGCTGTTTTTT	CASSYAGRAGELFF
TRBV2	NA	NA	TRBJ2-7	TGTGCCAGCCAATCACGGGAATTTTACGAGCAGTACTTC	CASQSREFYEQYF
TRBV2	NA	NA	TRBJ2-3	TGTGCCAAGGGGGGAGCGGGGAGCACAGATACGCAGTATTTT	CAKGGAGSTDTQYF
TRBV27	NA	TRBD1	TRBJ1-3	TGTGCCAGCATTAAAGCCGGGACAGGGAATATTGGCTCTGGAAACACCATATATTTT	CASIKAGTGNIGSGNTIYF
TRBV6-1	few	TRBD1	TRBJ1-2	TGTGCCAGCCACCCGGACAGGGGCCTTCCTCGAGGCTACACCTTC	CASHPDRGLPRGYTF
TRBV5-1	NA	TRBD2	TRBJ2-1	TGCGCCAGCAGCGCGCGGGGACTAGCGGGCCTTATGGGCAATGAGCAGTTCTTC	CASSARGLAGLMGNEQFF
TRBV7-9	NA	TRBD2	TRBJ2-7	TGTGCCAGCAGCTCTGGGGGGGTGAGCTCCTACGAGCAGTACTTC	CASSSGGVSSYEQYF
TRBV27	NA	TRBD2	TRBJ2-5	TGTGCCAGCAACCCAGCGGGGGCATTACAAGAGACCCAGTACTTC	CASNPAGALQETQYF
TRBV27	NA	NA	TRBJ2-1	TGTGCCAGCAGTTTAAGTGTGGGGGCGGGTTACAATGAGCAGTTCTTC	CASSLSVGAGYNEQFF
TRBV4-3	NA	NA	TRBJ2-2	TGCGCCAGCAGCCAAACTAACAGGGGGGAGCTGTTTTTT	CASSQTNRGELFF
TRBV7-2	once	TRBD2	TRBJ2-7	TGTGCCAGCAGCTTAGGGACTAGCGGGAGATGGTTCGAGCAGTACTTC	CASSLGTSGRWFEQYF
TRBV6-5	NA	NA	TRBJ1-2	TGTGCCAGCAGTGCCCAACGGAGTGGCTACACCTTC	CASSAQRSGYTF
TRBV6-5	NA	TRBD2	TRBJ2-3	TGTGCCAGCAGTAATCTAGCGGGAGGCGTAGATACGCAGTATTTT	CASSNLAGGVDTQYF